Below, one T cell receptor beta chain is given with its context. This record belongs to a study of T cell repertoires in cytomegalovirus infection. Study context: Matching HLA type, along with CMV infection, was indicated by public TCR beta signatures.

CDR1 DFQATT and CDR2 SNEGSKA come from the germline V gene (reference sequence). The CDR3 is 17 residues long. V lost 1 base to trimming and J lost 6 bases; unmatched junction nucleotides: 11. Via MiXCR, TCRdb re-called the reads, giving one row per CDR3 protein. The sample carries more than 500,000 distinct CDR3 sequences, 15% to 20% recorded once. The specimen sequenced was CD8+ T cells from PBMCs. The TCR sequence derives from a human donor in good health (CMV status not recorded). Some clones in this sample may be carry-over from other donors' samples. The rearrangement uses TRBV20-1 and TRBJ2-3, with 12 bases aligning to TRBD2. CDR3 nucleotides: TGCAGTGCTAGAGCCATTGGACTAGCGGGATATGGGGATACGCAGTATTTT. Translated: CSARAIGLAGYGDTQYF.